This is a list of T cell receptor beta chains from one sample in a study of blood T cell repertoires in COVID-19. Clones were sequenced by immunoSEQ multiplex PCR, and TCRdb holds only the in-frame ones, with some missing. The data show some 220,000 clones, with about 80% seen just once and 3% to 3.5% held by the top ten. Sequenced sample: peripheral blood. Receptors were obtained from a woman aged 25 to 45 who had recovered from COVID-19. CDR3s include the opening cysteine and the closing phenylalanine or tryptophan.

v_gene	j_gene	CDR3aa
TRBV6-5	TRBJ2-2	CASRGQVGVAGELFF
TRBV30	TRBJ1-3	CAWSRDYSGNTIYF
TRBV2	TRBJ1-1	CASRNGQGGSTEAFF
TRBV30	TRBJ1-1	CAWSLSRGTEAFF
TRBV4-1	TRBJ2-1	CASSQDLNGFPYNEQFF
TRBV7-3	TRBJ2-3	CASSLSSSTDTQYF
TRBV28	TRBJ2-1	CASSVSGSYNEQFF
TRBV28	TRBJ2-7	CASSELGTSEAYEQYF
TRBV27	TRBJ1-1	CASSSNWRDTEAFF
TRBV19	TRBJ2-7	CASKDSYPTYEQYF
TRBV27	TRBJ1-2	CASSWTGSAGYTF
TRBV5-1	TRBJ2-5	CASSGGTVKETQYF
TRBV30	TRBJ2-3	CAWSVPGSTDTQYF
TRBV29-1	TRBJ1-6	CSATGGSDSALHF
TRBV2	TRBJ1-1	CATSGFGTGNGDTEAFF
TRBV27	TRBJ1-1	CASSFNLNTEAFF
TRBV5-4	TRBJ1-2	CASSPPTPGQGHGYTF
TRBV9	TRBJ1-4	CASSGGGPNEKLFF
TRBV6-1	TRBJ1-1	CASSELRGTEAFF
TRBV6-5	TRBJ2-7	CASSYSREAVYEQYF
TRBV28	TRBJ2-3	CASSYGREDTQYF
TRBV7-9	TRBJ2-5	CASSLAGRKETQYF
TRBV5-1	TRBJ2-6	CASSLRDSHSTNYLWGANVLTF
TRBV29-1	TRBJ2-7	CSVPTSGRRYEQYF
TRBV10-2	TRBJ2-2	CASSESWTSAGELFF
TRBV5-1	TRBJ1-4	CASSATGSADEKLFF
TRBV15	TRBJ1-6	CATSRDPRGSGSPLHF
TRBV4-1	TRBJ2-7	CASSLMGTLGEQYF
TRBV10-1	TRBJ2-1	CASSDLSKEGSYNEQFF
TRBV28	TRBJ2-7	CASIWRGRSYEQYF
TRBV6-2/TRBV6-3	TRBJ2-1	CASSYPGSGAFEQFF
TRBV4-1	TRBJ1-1	CASSQEVSGKAFF
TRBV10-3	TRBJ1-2	CAIKRTGYGYTF
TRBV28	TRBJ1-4	CASSSGQGGEKLFF
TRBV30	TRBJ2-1	CAWHPGLVRNEQFF
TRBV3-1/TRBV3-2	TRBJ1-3	CASSPPGVAFSGNTIYF
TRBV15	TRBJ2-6	CATSRDQSLPGANVLTF
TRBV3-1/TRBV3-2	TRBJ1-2	CASSQDETGGFYGYTF
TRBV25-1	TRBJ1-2	CASSEFDRTYGYTF
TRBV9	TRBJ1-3	CASSVGGVEDTIYF
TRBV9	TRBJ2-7	CASSVAGAAYEQYF
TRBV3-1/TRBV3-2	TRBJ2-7	CASSRSGTSYEQYF
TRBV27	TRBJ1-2	CASSDPGATYGYTF
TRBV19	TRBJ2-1	CASSSLKGSTSGAAYNEQFF
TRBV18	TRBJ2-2	CASSPMRPGPGELFF
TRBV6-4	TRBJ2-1	CASSRLAEGREQFF
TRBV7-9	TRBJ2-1	CATSGSGSEGEQFF
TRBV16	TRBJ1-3	CASSRNTGSGNTIYF
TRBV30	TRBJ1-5	CAWGPGQGSNQPQHF
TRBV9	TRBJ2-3	CASSVDRESRGTQYF
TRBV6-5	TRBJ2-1	CASVRQQLNEQFF
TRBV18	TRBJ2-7	CASSPDDNLSYEQYF
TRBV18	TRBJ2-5	CASSPPFLGRAGETQYF
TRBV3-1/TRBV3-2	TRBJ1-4	CASTRQGADEKLFF
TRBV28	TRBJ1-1	CASSLWTGNTEAFF